This T cell receptor beta chain originates from a study of cytomegalovirus exposure and HLA in healthy donors. Study as a whole: Around 78 million unique TCR sequences came from HLA-typed donors in an early release.

The PCR employed 60 Vbeta primers together with 13 Jbeta primers. TCRdb keeps only in-frame clones here, not all; method: immunoSEQ multiplex PCR. In all, the sample yields about 62,000 clones. Overall study results and limits: In an earlier analysis, productive rearrangement rates for most beta V segments clustered near 87% or 30%.

Each of the donors was a healthy bone marrow donor. While unrecorded immune exposures were likely, the donors were nominally healthy when sampled. Germline V gene sequence: CDR1 SGDLS, CDR2 YYNGEE. V lost 0 bases to trimming and J lost 0 bases, with 7 bases between them. The CDR3 sequence is 15 residues long. A remark on this clone: Its antigen is not identified.

This receptor was identified in a man aged 25-45 years in good health and CMV-seropositive. The rearrangement links TRBV9 to TRBJ2-1; D is uncertain. Sequenced material: PBMCs. The CDR3 loop is CASSVDMFSYNEQFF. CDR3 nucleotides: TGTGCCAGCAGCGTAGACATGTTCTCCTACAATGAGCAGTTCTTC.